Below, 2 T cell receptor beta chains from the same sample are listed, as sequenced in a study of blood T cell repertoires in COVID-19. Clones were read by immunoSEQ multiplex PCR, and TCRdb kept only the in-frame ones, dropping some. This table has about 84,000 clones, 80% to 90% appearing once. Sequences were obtained from peripheral blood. These receptors all come from an elderly man with active or convalescent COVID-19.

V usage is TRBV4-1 and J usage is TRBJ2-5; no definite D call. V was clipped by 4 bases and J by 1 base, with 13 bases between them. In germline, CDR1 is MGHRA, CDR2 YSYEKL. The CDR3 is 15 residues long. The CDR3 sequence: CASSPSSGIQETQYF. CDR3 coding DNA: TGCGCCAGCAGCCCATCTTCGGGTATCCAAGAGACCCAGTACTTC.

This chain links TRBV14 with TRBJ2-5, with 7 positions matching TRBD2. The CDR3 totals 15 residues. Germline CDR1 reads SGHDN; CDR2 reads FVKESK. J was trimmed by 5 bases and V by 2 bases; bases with no gene match: 8. CDR3 protein: CASSQLAGGVETQYF. The CDR3 DNA is TGTGCCAGCAGCCAATTAGCGGGTGGTGTCGAGACCCAGTACTTC. Full variable domain (outside the CDR3, taken from reference TRBV14 and TRBJ2-5): EAGVTQFPSHSVIEKGQTVTLRCDPISGHDNLYWYRRVMGKEIKFLLHFVKESKQDESGMPNNRFLAERTGGTYSTLKVQPAELEDSGVYFCASSQLAGGVETQYFGPGTRLLVL.